This T cell receptor beta chain is from a study of PD-L1 blockade in urothelial cancer. Overall study context: Males with bladder-origin urothelial cancer made up twenty-five of 29 patients.

TCRdb keeps only in-frame clones here, not all; method: immunoSEQ multiplex PCR. Of approximately 88,000 clones listed, about four fifths are singletons. In the case of this clone: Its specificity is not known.

Documented time point: pretreatment peripheral blood. General study findings and limits: In blood sampled pretreatment, TCR clonality below the median predicted better survival.

The CDR3 runs to 12 residues. Trimming took off 3 bases at V and 4 bases at J, with 6 bases between the two ends. Germline CDR1 is SGDLS and CDR2 is YYNGEE. The gene calls are TRBV9 and TRBJ2-3, with D unresolved. Specimen: PBMCs, collected around atezolizumab (anti-PD-L1) treatment. The receptor was derived from a man aged 60 to 69 with urothelial cancer. The CDR3 loop reads CASSAIADTQYF. CDR3 DNA: TGTGCCAGCAGCGCCATAGCAGATACGCAGTATTTT. Full variable domain (outside the CDR3, taken from reference TRBV9 and TRBJ2-3): DSGVTQTPKHLITATGQRVTLRCSPRSGDLSVYWYQQSLDQGLQFLIQYYNGEERAKGNILERFSAQQFPDLHSELNLSSLELGDSALYFCASSAIADTQYFGPGTRLTVL.